This T cell receptor beta chain was found in a study of tissue T cells after allogeneic stem cell transplantation. Per the germline V gene, CDR1 is MNHEY and CDR2 is SMNVEV (reference sequence). The CDR3 length is 14 residues. With 1 base removed from V and 6 bases from J, the gap between germline ends came to 9 bases. Produced via immunoSEQ multiplex PCR; TCRdb's table is partial and in-frame only. The data contain some 1,400 clones, approximately 71% of them singletons. The sequence came from a male patient aged 35-75 years with steroid-refractory graft-versus-host disease after an allogeneic stem cell transplant. These T cells may partly come from the graft donor. This chain joins TRBV27 and TRBJ1-4; D possibly corresponds to TRBD1 (5 bases). Sample: stomach tissue, taken at autopsy. The CDR3: CASSLLGTDEKLFF. The CDR3 DNA reads as TGTGCCAGCAGTTTATTAGGGACGGATGAAAAACTGTTTTTT.